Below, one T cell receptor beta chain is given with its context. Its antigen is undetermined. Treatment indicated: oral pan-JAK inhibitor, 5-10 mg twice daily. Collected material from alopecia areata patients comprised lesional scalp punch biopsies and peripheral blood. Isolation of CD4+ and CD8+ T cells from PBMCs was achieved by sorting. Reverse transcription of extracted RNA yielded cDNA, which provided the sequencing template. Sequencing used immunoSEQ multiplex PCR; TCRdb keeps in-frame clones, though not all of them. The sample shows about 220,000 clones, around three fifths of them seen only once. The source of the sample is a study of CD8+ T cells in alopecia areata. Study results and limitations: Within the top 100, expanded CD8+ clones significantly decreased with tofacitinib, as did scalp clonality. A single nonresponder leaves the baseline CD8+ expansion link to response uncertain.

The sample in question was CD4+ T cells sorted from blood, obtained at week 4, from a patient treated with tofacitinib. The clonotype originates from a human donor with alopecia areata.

CDR3 sequence reads: CASSLAQGHTEAFF. CDR3 DNA: TGCGCCAGCAGCTTGGCGCAGGGCCACACTGAAGCTTTCTTT. The chain recombines TRBV5-1 with TRBJ1-1, with D maybe TRBD1 (5 bases). CDR1 is SGHRS and CDR2 is YFSETQ in the germline V gene. The germline V and J ends were trimmed by 0 bases and 3 bases, with 9 bases remaining between them. The length of the CDR3 is 14 residues.